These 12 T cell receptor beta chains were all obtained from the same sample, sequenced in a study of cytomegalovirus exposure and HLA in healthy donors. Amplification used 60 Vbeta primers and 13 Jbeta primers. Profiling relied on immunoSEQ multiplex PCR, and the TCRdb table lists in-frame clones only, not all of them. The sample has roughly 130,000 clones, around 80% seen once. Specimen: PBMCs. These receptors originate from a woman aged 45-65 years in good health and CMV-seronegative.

CDR3 loop: CASSETGTATNEKLFF. As DNA, the CDR3 is TGTGCCAGCAGCGAAACCGGGACAGCAACTAATGAAAAACTGTTTTTT. This chain uses TRBV7-2 with TRBJ1-4; 7 bases align to TRBD1. CDR3 length: 16 amino acids. Unmatched junction bases numbered 6, after V lost 5 bases and J lost 0 bases. Germline CDR1 and CDR2: SGHTA and FQGNSA.

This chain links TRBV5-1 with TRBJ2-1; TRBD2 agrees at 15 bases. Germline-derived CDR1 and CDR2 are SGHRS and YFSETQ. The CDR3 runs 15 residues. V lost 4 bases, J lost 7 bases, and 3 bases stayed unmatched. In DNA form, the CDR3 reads TGCGCCAGCAGCGGACTAGCGGGAGGGTCAAATGAGCAGTTCTTC. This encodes CASSGLAGGSNEQFF.

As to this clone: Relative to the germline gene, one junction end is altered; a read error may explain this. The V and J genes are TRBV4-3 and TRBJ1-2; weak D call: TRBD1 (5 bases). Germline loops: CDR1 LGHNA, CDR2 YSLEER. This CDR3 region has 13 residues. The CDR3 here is CASSQGRDYGYPF. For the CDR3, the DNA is TGCGCCAGCAGCCAAGGCAGGGACTATGGCTACCCCTTC.

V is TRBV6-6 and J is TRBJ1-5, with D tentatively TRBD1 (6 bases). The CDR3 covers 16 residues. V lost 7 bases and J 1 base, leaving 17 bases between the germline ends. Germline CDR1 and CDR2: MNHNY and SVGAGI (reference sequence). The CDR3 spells CASKIQGRPSNQPQHF. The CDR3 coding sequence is TGTGCCAGCAAGATACAGGGACGTCCGAGCAATCAGCCCCAGCATTTT.

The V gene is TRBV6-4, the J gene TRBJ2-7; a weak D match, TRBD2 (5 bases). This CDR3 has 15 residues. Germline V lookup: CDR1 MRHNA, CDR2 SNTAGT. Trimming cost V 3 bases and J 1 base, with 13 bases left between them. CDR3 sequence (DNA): TGTGCCAGCAGTGAAGGGTACCTAGCTTCCTACGAGCAGTACGTC. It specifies CASSEGYLASYEQYV.

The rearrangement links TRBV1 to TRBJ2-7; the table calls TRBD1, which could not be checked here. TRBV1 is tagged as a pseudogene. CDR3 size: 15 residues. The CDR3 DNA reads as TGCACCAGCAGCACTCTTTCGGGACAGAAATACGAGCAGTACTTC. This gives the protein CTSSTLSGQKYEQYF.

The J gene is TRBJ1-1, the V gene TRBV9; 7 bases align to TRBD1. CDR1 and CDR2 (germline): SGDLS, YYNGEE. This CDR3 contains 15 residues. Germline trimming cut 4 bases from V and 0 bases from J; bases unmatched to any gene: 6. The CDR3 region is CASSPPGQMNTEAFF. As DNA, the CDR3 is TGTGCCAGCAGCCCGCCGGGACAGATGAACACTGAAGCTTTCTTT. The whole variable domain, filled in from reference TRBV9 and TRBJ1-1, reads DSGVTQTPKHLITATGQRVTLRCSPRSGDLSVYWYQQSLDQGLQFLIQYYNGEERAKGNILERFSAQQFPDLHSELNLSSLELGDSALYFCASSPPGQMNTEAFFGQGTRLTVV.

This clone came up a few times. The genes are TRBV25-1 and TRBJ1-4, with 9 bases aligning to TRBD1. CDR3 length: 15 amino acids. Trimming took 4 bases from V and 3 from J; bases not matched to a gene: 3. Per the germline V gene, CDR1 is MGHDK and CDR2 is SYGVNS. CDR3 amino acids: CASSARTGANEKLFF. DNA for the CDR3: TGTGCCAGCAGTGCACGGACAGGGGCTAATGAAAAACTGTTTTTT.

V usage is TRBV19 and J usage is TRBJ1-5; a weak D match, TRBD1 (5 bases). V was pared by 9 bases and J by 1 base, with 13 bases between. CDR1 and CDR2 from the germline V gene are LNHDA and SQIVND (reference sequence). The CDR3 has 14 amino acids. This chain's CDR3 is CASAPAGSNQPQHF. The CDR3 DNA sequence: TGTGCCAGCGCGCCCGCAGGGAGCAATCAGCCCCAGCATTTT.

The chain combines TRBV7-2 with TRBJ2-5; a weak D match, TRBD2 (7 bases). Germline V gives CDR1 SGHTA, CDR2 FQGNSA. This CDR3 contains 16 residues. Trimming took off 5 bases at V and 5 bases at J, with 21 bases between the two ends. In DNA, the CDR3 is TGTGCCAGCAGCCTCCGTGGGGGGGCGGGCCTCGAGACCCAGTACTTC. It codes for CASSLRGGAGLETQYF. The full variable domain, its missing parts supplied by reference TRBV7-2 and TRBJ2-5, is GAGVSQSPSNKVTEKGKDVELRCDPISGHTALYWYRQSLGQGLEFLIYFQGNSAPDKSGLPSDRFSAERTGGSVSTLTIQRTQQEDSAVYLCASSLRGGAGLETQYFGPGTRLLVL.

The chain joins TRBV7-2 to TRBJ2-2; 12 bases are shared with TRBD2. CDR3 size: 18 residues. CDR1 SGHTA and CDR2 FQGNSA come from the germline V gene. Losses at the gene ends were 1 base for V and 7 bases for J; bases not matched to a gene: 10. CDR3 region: CASSLGTSGRYMVGELFF. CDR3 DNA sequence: TGTGCCAGCAGCTTAGGAACTAGCGGGAGGTATATGGTCGGGGAGCTGTTTTTT.

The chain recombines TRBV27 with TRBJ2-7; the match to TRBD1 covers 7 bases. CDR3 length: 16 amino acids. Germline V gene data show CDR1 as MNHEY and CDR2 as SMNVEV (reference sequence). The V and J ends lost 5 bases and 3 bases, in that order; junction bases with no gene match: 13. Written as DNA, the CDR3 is TGTGCCAGCAGTCCCGCCTTGGGACAGTCACACTACGAGCAGTACGTC. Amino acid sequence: CASSPALGQSHYEQYV.